Following are 21 T cell receptor beta chains from one sample sequenced in a study of T cells in narcolepsy. Sequencing was performed with immunoSEQ multiplex PCR; in TCRdb, only in-frame clones are kept and a portion is missing. This sample yields under 35,000 clones, of which around 79% are seen a single time; approximately 1% belongs to the top ten. Sequenced: CD45RA- memory CD4+ T cells from PBMCs. Every receptor here comes from a human donor with narcolepsy.

This chain links TRBV29-1 with TRBJ1-2; possible D gene TRBD1, 6 bases. Germline values: CDR1 SQVTM, CDR2 ANQGSEA. The CDR3 length is 13 residues. V lost 4 bases to trimming and J lost 0 bases, with 9 bases between them. CDR3 nucleotides: TGCAGCGTTGGGGGGGGCCCTAACTATGGCTACACCTTC. This gives the protein CSVGGGPNYGYTF.

The V and J genes are TRBV30 and TRBJ2-5; the D gene could be TRBD1 or TRBD2 (6 bases each). Germline CDR1 is GTSNPN and CDR2 is SVGIG (reference sequence). V was pared by 0 bases and J by 5 bases, with 13 bases between. This CDR3 contains 14 residues. The CDR3 nucleotides read TGTGCCTGGAGTGTCGGGGGCCGCACGGAGACCCAGTACTTC. Translating gives CAWSVGGRTETQYF.

The rearrangement joins TRBV11-3 to TRBJ2-1; 11 bases match TRBD2. This CDR3 contains 14 residues. Trimming removed 3 bases from V and 9 bases from J; junction bases left unmatched: 4. The germline V gene has CDR1 SGHNT and CDR2 YENEEA. The CDR3 bases are TGTGCCAGCAGCTTTTCCCTAGCGGGAGGTGAGCAGTTCTTC. Translation gives CASSFSLAGGEQFF.

The table lists this clone with a few counts. The chain recombines TRBV28 with TRBJ2-1, with 9 nucleotides matching TRBD1. The CDR3 loop spans 15 amino acids. V lost 5 bases and J lost 8; bases outside the gene matches: 10. The germline V gene has CDR1 MDHEN and CDR2 SYDVKM. This CDR3 is CASSRPGQGRDEQFF. The CDR3 DNA reads TGTGCCAGCAGTCGACCGGGACAGGGACGTGATGAGCAGTTCTTC.

V is TRBV30 and J is TRBJ1-2; weak D call: TRBD1 (6 bases). Germline V lookup: CDR1 GTSNPN, CDR2 SVGIG (reference sequence). The CDR3 spans 14 residues. The V end lost 1 base, the J end lost 4 bases, and 13 bases lay between the germline ends. The CDR3 sequence is CAWSGGGFAYGYTF. The CDR3 region has the DNA TGTGCCTGGAGTGGTGGGGGCTTTGCCTATGGCTACACCTTC.

The rearrangement links TRBV19 to TRBJ1-1; D possibly corresponds to TRBD1 (6 bases). V lost 3 bases to trimming and J lost 5 bases, with 16 bases between them. Germline CDR1 and CDR2: LNHDA and SQIVND (reference sequence). CDR3 length equals 15 residues. The CDR3 protein is CASSIQGRTRTEAFF. The CDR3 nucleotides are TGTGCCAGTAGTATCCAGGGGAGAACGAGGACTGAAGCTTTCTTT.

The chain uses TRBV11-3 and TRBJ2-7; no reliable D call. V gave up 4 bases and J gave up 3 bases, with 13 bases separating them. The CDR3 runs to 14 residues. In germline, CDR1 is SGHNT, CDR2 YENEEA. The CDR3 spells CASSSTGVGYEQYF. CDR3 in DNA: TGTGCCAGCAGCTCGACTGGGGTTGGCTACGAGCAGTACTTC.

The rearrangement uses TRBV11-2 and TRBJ2-7; tentatively, D is TRBD1 (6 bases). Deletions cut 1 base from V and 2 bases from J, with 12 bases between. This CDR3 spans 15 amino acids. Germline V gene data show CDR1 as SGHAT and CDR2 as FQNNGV. CDR3: CASSLVRGVTYEQYF. The CDR3 DNA sequence: TGTGCCAGCAGCTTAGTCAGGGGCGTAACCTACGAGCAGTACTTC.

This chain uses TRBV6-1 with TRBJ1-2, with 9 bases identical to TRBD1. Germline-derived CDR1 and CDR2 are MNHNS and SASEGT. This CDR3 contains 13 residues. V lost 8 bases and J lost 3; bases outside the gene matches: 4. CDR3 DNA: TGTGCCAGCCACCGGGACAGGGACTATGGCTACACCTTC. Its protein is CASHRDRDYGYTF.

The chain employs TRBV5-8 and TRBJ2-2, with D unclear. The germline V gene encodes CDR1 SGHTS and CDR2 YDEGEE. This CDR3 comprises 14 residues. Trimming took 1 base from V and 1 from J, leaving 5 bases between them. CDR3 amino acids: CASSLFRNTGELFF. The CDR3 coding sequence is TGTGCCAGCAGCTTGTTCAGGAACACCGGGGAGCTGTTTTTT.

The chain carries TRBV7-9 and TRBJ2-2, with 7 bases aligning to TRBD2. Trimming cost V 1 base and J 0 bases; bases outside gene matches: 2. Germline CDR1 SEHNR, CDR2 FQNEAQ (reference sequence). The CDR3 has 16 residues. This CDR3 is CASSLDAGANTGELFF. DNA for the CDR3: TGTGCCAGCAGCTTAGACGCGGGGGCGAACACCGGGGAGCTGTTTTTT.

The chain recombines TRBV11-2 with TRBJ2-3; TRBD2 matches at 12 bases. V was pared by 1 base and J by 3 bases, with 5 bases of the junction left unmatched. Germline CDR1 is SGHAT and CDR2 is FQNNGV. The CDR3 is 17 residues long. For the CDR3, the DNA is TGTGCCAGCAGCTTAGTAGTGCTAGCGGGAGGGACAGATACGCAGTATTTT. Its protein is CASSLVVLAGGTDTQYF.

This chain's CDR3 is CASSVEVSGSWETQYF. CDR3 bases: TGTGCCAGCAGCGTAGAGGTTAGCGGGAGCTGGGAGACCCAGTACTTC. This chain connects TRBV9 to TRBJ2-5, with TRBD2 matching over 9 bases. Germline V gene data show CDR1 as SGDLS and CDR2 as YYNGEE. This CDR3 has 16 amino acids. The V gene end was trimmed by 0 bases and the J gene end by 5 bases; junction bases not matched to a gene: 8.

CDR3 coding DNA: TGTGCCAGCAGCGTAACCGGGAGGTTCACAGATACGCAGTATTTT. Amino acid sequence: CASSVTGRFTDTQYF. The chain has TRBV9 and TRBJ2-3; 7 bases map to TRBD2. The CDR3 runs 15 residues. Unmatched junction bases numbered 4, after V lost 1 base and J lost 2 bases. The germline V gene has CDR1 SGDLS and CDR2 YYNGEE.

Written as DNA, the CDR3 is TGTGCCACCAGCAGAGGACAAAGCAATCAGCCCCAGCATTTT. Protein product: CATSRGQSNQPQHF. V and J are TRBV15 and TRBJ1-5, with D hard to call. CDR3 size: 14 residues. CDR1 LNHNV and CDR2 YYDKDF come from the germline V gene (reference sequence). The V and J ends lost 1 base and 1 base respectively, with 5 bases between them.

This clone appeared a single time. The V and J genes are TRBV5-4 and TRBJ1-6; a weak D match, TRBD1 (5 bases). CDR3 length equals 15 residues. Trimming cost V 4 bases and J 6 bases, with 14 bases left between them. Looked up from germline, CDR1 is SGHNT and CDR2 is YYREEE (reference sequence). In DNA form, the CDR3 reads TGTGCCAGCAGCCCCATCCGGGGGAGTAATTCACCCCTCCACTTT. Translating gives CASSPIRGSNSPLHF.

The V and J genes are TRBV2 and TRBJ2-7, with 9 bases lining up with TRBD2. The CDR3 spans 18 residues. J gave up 5 bases and V 4 bases, and 18 bases lay outside the gene matches. Germline CDR1 SNHLY, CDR2 FYNNEI. CDR3 amino acids: CASSASRGGLAGVNEQYF. DNA for the CDR3: TGTGCCAGCAGTGCTTCCCGAGGGGGTTTAGCGGGAGTAAACGAGCAGTACTTC.

The CDR3 is CASSPSGRADEQYF. The CDR3 DNA reads as TGCGCCAGCAGCCCTAGCGGGAGAGCCGACGAGCAGTACTTC. This chain links TRBV5-1 with TRBJ2-5; 10 bases are shared with TRBD2. TRBJ2-7 explains the end of the DNA better; the J call may be wrong. Germline V CDR1 and CDR2: SGHRS, YFSETQ. This CDR3 comprises 14 residues.

Notes on this clone: One end of the junction does not line up with germline, which may come from a read error. The chain carries TRBV7-9 and TRBJ1-5; 8 positions match TRBD1. Germline CDR1 and CDR2: SEHNR and FQNEAQ (reference sequence). CDR3 length: 16 residues. Here the CDR3 reads CTSSLGDRGRNQPQHF. In nucleotides, the CDR3 is TGTACCAGCAGCTTGGGAGACAGGGGAAGGAATCAGCCCCAGCATTTT. The full variable domain, in which reference TRBV7-9 and TRBJ1-5 provide the parts outside the CDR3, is DTGVSQNPRHKITKRGQNVTFRCDPISEHNRLYWYRQTLGQGPEFLTYFQNEAQLEKSRLLSDRFSAERPKGSFSTLEIQRTEQGDSAMYLCTSSLGDRGRNQPQHFGDGTRLSIL.

This clone has just a few counts. V is TRBV6-4 and J is TRBJ2-3, with D possibly TRBD2 on 5 matching bases. V lost 6 bases and J 2 bases, leaving 18 bases between the germline ends. Germline V CDR1 and CDR2: MRHNA, SNTAGT. This CDR3 is built from 16 residues. In nucleotides, the CDR3 is TGTGCCAGCAGCTACCTTAGACTAAACTCCACAGATACGCAGTATTTT. This codes for CASSYLRLNSTDTQYF.

The chain has TRBV6-5 and TRBJ2-5, with D maybe TRBD2 (5 bases). Germline values: CDR1 MNHEY, CDR2 SVGAGI. V lost 7 bases and J 5 bases, leaving 11 bases between the germline ends. There are 12 residues in the CDR3. CDR3 sequence (DNA): TGTGCCAGCACGGATAGAGGGGAGACCCAGTACTTC. The encoded protein is CASTDRGETQYF.